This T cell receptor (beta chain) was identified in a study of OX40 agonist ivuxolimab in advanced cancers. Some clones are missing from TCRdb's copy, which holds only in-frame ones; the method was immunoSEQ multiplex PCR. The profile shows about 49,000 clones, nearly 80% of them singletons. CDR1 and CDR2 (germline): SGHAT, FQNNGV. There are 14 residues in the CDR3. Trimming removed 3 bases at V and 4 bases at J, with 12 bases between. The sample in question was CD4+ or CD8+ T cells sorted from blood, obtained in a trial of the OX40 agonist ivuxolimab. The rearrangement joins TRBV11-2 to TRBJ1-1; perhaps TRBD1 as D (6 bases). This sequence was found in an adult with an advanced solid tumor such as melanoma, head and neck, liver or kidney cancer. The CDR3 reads CASSFSQGSTEAFF. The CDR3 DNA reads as TGTGCCAGCAGCTTTTCGCAGGGGAGCACTGAAGCTTTCTTT.